The 12 T cell receptor beta chains below were found in one sample sequenced in a study of early T cells in non-severe SARS-CoV-2 infection. TCRdb passed the 5' RACE reads through MiXCR, listing each CDR3 protein once. The sample comprises approximately 42,000 distinct CDR3 sequences, approximately 6% of which are singletons, and around 11% rests with the top ten. Material for sequencing was whole blood. The receptors here all came from an adult who was a healthcare worker with PCR-confirmed SARS-CoV-2 infection or an uninfected control (not recorded which).

This clonotype has at least ten counts. The J gene is TRBJ1-6, the V gene TRBV6-5, with D uncertain. This CDR3 has 13 amino acids. Between the trimmed V and J ends, which lost 6 bases and 5 bases, there was a span of 8 bases. CDR1 and CDR2 from the germline V gene are MNHEY and SVGAGI. This CDR3 is CASRRADNSPLHF. CDR3 nucleotide sequence: TGTGCCAGCAGGCGGGCCGATAATTCACCCCTCCACTTT.

This clonotype was detected ten times or more. The chain uses TRBV7-2 and TRBJ2-7; 11 positions agree with TRBD2. Germline-derived CDR1 and CDR2 are SGHTA and FQGNSA. Germline trimming cut 0 bases from V and 2 bases from J; bases unmatched to any gene: 0. The CDR3 totals 15 residues. DNA for the CDR3: TGTGCCAGCAGCTTAGCTAGCGGGGGGGCCTACGAGCAGTACTTC. Encoded protein: CASSLASGGAYEQYF.

This clonotype was recorded many times. V and J are TRBV30 and TRBJ1-2; no firm D call. The germline CDR1 and CDR2 sequences are GTSNPN and SVGIG (reference sequence). The CDR3 consists of 12 residues. Trimming removed 3 bases from V and 1 base from J, with 6 bases in between. The CDR3 DNA reads as TGTGCCTGGAGAGGGTTTAACTATGGCTACACCTTC. Translating gives CAWRGFNYGYTF.

In this sample, this clonotype turned up many times. This chain joins TRBV13 and TRBJ2-3; tentative D call: TRBD1 (6 bases). This CDR3 spans 13 amino acids. The ends were cut back, 5 bases at V and 5 bases at J, with 11 bases in the middle. Per germline, CDR1 PRHDT and CDR2 FYEKMQ (reference sequence). In DNA, the CDR3 is TGTGCCAGCAGCCATACAGGGATAGATACGCAGTATTTT. Its protein is CASSHTGIDTQYF.

This clonotype has only a few counts. The chain carries TRBV6-5 and TRBJ1-2; 7 nucleotides agree with TRBD1. The V and J ends lost 6 bases and 7 bases, in that order; junction bases with no gene match: 8. The CDR3 length is 13 residues. Germline-derived CDR1 and CDR2 are MNHEY and SVGAGI. The CDR3 sequence: CASSQGGHVGYTF. CDR3 nucleotide sequence: TGTGCCAGCAGCCAGGGGGGGCATGTTGGCTACACCTTC.

This clonotype showed up just a few times. The chain combines TRBV13 with TRBJ1-6; 7 bases fit TRBD1. CDR3 length equals 13 residues. V lost 9 bases, J lost 5 bases, and 4 bases stayed unmatched. CDR1 and CDR2 (germline): PRHDT, FYEKMQ (reference sequence). The CDR3 DNA follows: TGTGCCAGTTCCGGGACAGATAATTCACCCCTCCACTTT. It specifies CASSGTDNSPLHF. Together with reference TRBV13 and TRBJ1-6, the CDR3 gives the full variable domain: AAGVIQSPRHLIKEKRETATLKCYPIPRHDTVYWYQQGPGQDPQFLISFYEKMQSDKGSIPDRFSAQQFSDYHSELNMSSLELGDSALYFCASSGTDNSPLHFGNGTRLTVT.

The sample holds a few counts of this clonotype. This sequence joins TRBV2 and TRBJ2-2; D not certain. The CDR3 extends over 12 amino acids. Trimming pared 2 bases from V and 3 bases from J, leaving 1 base between. Germline loops: CDR1 SNHLY, CDR2 FYNNEI. The chain's CDR3 is CASSEHTGELFF. CDR3 DNA: TGTGCCAGCAGTGAACACACCGGGGAGCTGTTTTTT.

This clonotype was seen at least ten times. J is TRBJ1-4 and V is TRBV7-2; D perhaps matches TRBD1 (5 bases). Trimming shortened V by 6 bases and J by 7 bases, and 15 bases separated the two germline ends. Germline V gives CDR1 SGHTA, CDR2 FQGNSA. CDR3 length equals 14 residues. The CDR3 loop reads CASRSDSPGEKLFF. In nucleotides, the CDR3 is TGTGCCAGCAGGTCCGACAGTCCCGGTGAAAAACTGTTTTTT.

As to this clonotype: A much bigger clone sits one base away, suggesting this may be a read error. This chain joins TRBV15 and TRBJ2-5; no firm D call. V shed 1 base and J shed 5 bases, with 11 bases lying between them. Germline CDR1 reads LNHNV; CDR2 reads YYDKDF (reference sequence). CDR3 length: 14 amino acids. The CDR3 DNA sequence: TGTGCCACCAGCAGAGTTGTGGGCATTGAGACCCAGTACTTC. Amino acids: CATSRVVGIETQYF.

The chain carries TRBV5-1 and TRBJ1-2; 7 positions match TRBD1. V was clipped by 4 bases and J by 2 bases; unmatched bases: 8. The CDR3 has 15 amino acids. Germline V lookup: CDR1 SGHRS, CDR2 YFSETQ. Here the CDR3 reads CASSERQGLNYGYTF. In DNA form, the CDR3 reads TGCGCCAGCAGCGAGAGACAGGGCCTCAACTATGGCTACACCTTC.

The V and J genes are TRBV10-1 and TRBJ2-3; D is possibly TRBD2 (5 bases). The CDR3 contains 16 residues. V lost 2 bases to trimming and J lost 2 bases, with 14 bases between them. Per germline, CDR1 WNHNN and CDR2 SYGVQD (reference sequence). The CDR3 DNA reads as TGCGCCAGCAGTGAGCAGTCCCCGGGGTCCACAGATACGCAGTATTTT. This gives the protein CASSEQSPGSTDTQYF.

This chain joins TRBV7-2 and TRBJ2-5, with D possibly TRBD2 on 6 matching bases. The CDR3 covers 15 residues. V lost 1 base to trimming and J lost 4 bases, with 13 bases between them. CDR1 is SGHTA and CDR2 is FQGNSA in the germline V gene. The CDR3 bases are TGTGCCAGCAGCTTAGGTCCAGGCGGGGTAGAGACCCAGTACTTC. It translates to CASSLGPGGVETQYF.